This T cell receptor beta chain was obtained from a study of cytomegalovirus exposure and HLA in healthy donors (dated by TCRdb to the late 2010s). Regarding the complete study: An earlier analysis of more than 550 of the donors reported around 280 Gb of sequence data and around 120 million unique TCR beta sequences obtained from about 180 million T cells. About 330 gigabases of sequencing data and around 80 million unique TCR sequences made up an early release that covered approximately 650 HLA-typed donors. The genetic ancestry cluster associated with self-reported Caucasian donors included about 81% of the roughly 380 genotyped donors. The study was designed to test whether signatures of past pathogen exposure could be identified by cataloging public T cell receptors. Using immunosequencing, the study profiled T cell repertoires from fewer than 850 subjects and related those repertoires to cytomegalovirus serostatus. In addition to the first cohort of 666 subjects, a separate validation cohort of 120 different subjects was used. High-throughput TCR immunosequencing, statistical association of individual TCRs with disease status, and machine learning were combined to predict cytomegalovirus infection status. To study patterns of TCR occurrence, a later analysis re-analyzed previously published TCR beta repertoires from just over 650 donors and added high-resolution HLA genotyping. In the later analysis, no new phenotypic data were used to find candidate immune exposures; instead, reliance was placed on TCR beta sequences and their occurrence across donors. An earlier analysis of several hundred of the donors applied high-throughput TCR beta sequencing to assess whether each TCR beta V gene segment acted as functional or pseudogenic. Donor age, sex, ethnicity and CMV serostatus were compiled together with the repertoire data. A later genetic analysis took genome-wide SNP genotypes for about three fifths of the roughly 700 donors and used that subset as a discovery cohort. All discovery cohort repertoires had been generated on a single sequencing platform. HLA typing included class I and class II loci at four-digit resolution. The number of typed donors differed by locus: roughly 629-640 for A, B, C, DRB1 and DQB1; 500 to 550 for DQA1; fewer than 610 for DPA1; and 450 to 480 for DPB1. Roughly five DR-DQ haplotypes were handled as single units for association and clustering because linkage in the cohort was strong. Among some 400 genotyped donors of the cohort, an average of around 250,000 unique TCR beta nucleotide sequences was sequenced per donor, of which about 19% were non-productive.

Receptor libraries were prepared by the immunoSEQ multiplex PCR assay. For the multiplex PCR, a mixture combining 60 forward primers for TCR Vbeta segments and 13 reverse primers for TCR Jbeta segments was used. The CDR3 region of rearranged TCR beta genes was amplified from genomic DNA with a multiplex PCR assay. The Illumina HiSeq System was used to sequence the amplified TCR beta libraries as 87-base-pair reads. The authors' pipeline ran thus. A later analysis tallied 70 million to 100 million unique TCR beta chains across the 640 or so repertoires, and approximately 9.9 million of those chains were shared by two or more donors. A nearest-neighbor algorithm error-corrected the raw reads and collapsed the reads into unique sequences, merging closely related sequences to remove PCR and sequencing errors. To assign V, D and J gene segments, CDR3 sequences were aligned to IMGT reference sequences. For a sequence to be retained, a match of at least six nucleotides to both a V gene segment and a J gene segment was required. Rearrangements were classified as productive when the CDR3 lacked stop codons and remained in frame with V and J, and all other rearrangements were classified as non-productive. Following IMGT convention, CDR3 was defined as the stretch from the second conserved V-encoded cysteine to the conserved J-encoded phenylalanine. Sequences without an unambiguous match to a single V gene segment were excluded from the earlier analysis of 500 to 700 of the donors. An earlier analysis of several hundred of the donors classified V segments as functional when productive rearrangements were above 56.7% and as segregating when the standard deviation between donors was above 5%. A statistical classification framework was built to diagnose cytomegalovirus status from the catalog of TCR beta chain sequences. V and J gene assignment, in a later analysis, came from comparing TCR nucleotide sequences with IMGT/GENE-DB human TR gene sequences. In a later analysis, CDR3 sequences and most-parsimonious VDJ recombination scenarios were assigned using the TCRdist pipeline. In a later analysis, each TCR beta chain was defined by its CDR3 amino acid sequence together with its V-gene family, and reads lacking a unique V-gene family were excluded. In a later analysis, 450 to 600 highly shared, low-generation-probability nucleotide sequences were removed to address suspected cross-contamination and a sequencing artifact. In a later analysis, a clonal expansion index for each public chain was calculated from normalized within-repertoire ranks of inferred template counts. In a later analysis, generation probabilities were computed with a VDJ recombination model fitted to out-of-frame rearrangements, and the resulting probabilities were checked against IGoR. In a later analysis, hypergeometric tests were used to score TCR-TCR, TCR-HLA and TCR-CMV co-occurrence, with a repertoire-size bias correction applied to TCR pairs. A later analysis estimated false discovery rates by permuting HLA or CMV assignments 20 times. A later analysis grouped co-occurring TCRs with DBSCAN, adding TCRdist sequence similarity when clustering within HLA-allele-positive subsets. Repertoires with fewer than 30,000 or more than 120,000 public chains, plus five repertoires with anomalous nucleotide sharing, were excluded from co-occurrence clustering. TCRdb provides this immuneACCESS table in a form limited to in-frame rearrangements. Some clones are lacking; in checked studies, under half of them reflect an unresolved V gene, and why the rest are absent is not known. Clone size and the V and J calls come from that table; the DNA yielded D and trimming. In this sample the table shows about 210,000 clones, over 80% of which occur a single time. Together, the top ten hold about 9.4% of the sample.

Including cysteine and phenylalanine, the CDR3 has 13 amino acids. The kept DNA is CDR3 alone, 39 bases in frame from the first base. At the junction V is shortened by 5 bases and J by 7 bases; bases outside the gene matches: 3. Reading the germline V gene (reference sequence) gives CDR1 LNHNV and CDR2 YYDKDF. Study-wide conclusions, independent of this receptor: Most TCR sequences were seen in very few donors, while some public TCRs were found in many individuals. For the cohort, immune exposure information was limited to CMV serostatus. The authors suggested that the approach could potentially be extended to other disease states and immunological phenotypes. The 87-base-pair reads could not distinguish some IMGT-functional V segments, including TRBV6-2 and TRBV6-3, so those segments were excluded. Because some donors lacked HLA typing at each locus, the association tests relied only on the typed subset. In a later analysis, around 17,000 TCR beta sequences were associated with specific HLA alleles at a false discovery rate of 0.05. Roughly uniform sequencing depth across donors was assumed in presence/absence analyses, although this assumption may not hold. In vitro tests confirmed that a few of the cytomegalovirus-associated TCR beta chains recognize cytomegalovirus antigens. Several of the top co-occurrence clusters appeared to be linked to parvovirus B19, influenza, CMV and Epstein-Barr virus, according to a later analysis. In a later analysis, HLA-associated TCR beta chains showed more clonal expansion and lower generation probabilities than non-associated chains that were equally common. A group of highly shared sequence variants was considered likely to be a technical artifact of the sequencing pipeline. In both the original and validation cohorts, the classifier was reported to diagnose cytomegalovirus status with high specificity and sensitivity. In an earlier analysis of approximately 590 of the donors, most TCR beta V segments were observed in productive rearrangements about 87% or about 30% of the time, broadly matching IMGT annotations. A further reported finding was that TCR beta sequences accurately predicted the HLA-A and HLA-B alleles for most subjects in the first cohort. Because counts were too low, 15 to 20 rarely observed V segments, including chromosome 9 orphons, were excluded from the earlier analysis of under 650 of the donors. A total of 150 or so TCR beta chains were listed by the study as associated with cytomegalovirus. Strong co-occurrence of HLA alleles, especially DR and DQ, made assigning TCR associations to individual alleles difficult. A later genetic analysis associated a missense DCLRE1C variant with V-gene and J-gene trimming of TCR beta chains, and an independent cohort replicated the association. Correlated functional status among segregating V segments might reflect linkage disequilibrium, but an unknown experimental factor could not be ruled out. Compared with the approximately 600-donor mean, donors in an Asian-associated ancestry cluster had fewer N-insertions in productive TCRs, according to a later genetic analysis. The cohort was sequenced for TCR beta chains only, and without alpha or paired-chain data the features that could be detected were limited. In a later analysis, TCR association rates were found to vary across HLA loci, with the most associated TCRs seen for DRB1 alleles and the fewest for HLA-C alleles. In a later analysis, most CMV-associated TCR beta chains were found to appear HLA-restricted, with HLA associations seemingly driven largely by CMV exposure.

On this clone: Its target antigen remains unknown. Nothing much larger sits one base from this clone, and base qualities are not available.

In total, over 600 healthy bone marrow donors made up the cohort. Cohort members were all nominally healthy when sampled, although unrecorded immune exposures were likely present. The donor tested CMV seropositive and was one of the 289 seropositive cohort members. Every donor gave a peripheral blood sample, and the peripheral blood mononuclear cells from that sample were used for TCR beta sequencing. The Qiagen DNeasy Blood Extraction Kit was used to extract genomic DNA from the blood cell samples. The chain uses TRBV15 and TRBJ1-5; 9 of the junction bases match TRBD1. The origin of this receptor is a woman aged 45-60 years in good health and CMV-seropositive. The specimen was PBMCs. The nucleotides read TGTGCCACCAGCGAAGGACAGGGGCAGCCCCAGCATTTT. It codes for CATSEGQGQPQHF.